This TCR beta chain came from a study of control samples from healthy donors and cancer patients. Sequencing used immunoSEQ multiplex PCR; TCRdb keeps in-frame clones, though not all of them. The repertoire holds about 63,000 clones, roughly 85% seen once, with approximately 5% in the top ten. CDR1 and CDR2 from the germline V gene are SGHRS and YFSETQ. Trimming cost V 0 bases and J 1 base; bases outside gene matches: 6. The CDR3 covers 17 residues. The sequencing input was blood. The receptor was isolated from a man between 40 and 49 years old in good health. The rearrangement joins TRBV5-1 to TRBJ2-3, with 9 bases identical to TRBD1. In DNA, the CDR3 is TGCGCCAGCAGCTTGGCCCCACAGGGGGCTCGCACAGATACGCAGTATTTT. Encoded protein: CASSLAPQGARTDTQYF.